This T cell receptor (beta chain) was recovered during a study of a mutant IDH1 vaccine in newly diagnosed glioma (dated by TCRdb to the early 2020s). Study-wide context: Patients were given eight vaccinations, in weeks 1, 3, 5, 7, 11, 15, 19 and 23, which matched visits V03 through V10. Of the roughly 34 treated patients, approximately 60% were male and about 40% were female, and a mean age of 40.4 years was recorded. Peripheral blood samples were drawn at six visits, namely V03 (baseline), V05, V07, V10, V12 and V13. Prior to enrollment, standard therapy consisting of radiotherapy alone, temozolomide alone, or radiochemotherapy with temozolomide had been administered to patients, with the combination being received by most patients. For exploratory analyses, under 30 treated patients had longitudinal TCRB deep sequencing done wherever samples were available. Vaccination started 4-6 weeks after radiotherapy alone, or was given together with temozolomide cycles in the groups whose treatment included chemotherapy. The paper as a whole reports these results and caveats: Immune responses induced by the vaccine were seen in roughly 92% of patients across multiple MHC alleles. Pseudoprogression seemed to be unrelated to changes in the top peripheral T cell clonotypes found by TCRB sequencing. Availability determined which PBMC samples were chosen for TCRB deep sequencing. It was noted by the authors that analyses of patient blood samples could not be reproduced owing to sample limitations.

This sample's time point label indicates: week 23, last vaccination. Every vaccine dose consisted of 300 ug of a 20-mer mutant IDH1 peptide in Montanide, administered subcutaneously together with topical imiquimod. Donors had newly diagnosed WHO grade 3 or 4 IDH1-mutant astrocytomas with loss of nuclear ATRX. The samples were drawn from NOA16, a multicentre, single-arm, open-label phase I trial in Germany that tested a mutant IDH1 peptide vaccine in humans for the first time. Genomic DNA for TCRB sequencing was isolated from EDTA blood with the DNeasy Blood and Tissue Kit. Libraries were made using the immunoSEQ multiplex PCR assay. Rearranged TCR beta chain sequences were amplified using the hsTCRB Kit according to the manufacturer's protocol. TCRB libraries were sequenced on an Illumina MiSeq. The authors' analysis ran thus. The kit vendor's proprietary platform handled demultiplexing, trimming and gene mapping. The source is immuneACCESS, and TCRdb retained only in-frame sequences with V and J called. Part of the clones is not carried over; for the studies checked, unresolved V genes explain less than half of this, and the remainder is unexplained. The V and J calls and clone size come from that table; D and trimming were worked out from the DNA. For this sample the table gives more than 35,000 clones, of which more than 80% were detected only once. The ten largest clones capture approximately 5.1% of the sample.

As for this clone: Its antigen has not been determined. Base qualities are missing; no much larger clone stands one base away.

V trim: 3 bases; J trim: 1 base; unmatched bases: 1. Taken from the germline V gene (reference sequence), the CDR1 and CDR2 loops are SGHAT and FQDESV. Reading from cysteine to phenylalanine, the CDR3 counts 14 amino acids. Only the CDR3 DNA is retained, 42 bases long and in frame from the first base. Recombination joined TRBV11-1 with TRBJ2-7, with 9 bases aligning to TRBD1. The receptor was isolated from a middle-aged man with glioma. The sequenced sample was PBMCs, obtained from a glioma patient whose treatment included an IDH1 peptide vaccine. The nucleotide sequence reads as follows: TGTGCCAGCAGCTTTGGGACAGGGTCCTACGAGCAGTACTTC. The encoded protein is CASSFGTGSYEQYF.